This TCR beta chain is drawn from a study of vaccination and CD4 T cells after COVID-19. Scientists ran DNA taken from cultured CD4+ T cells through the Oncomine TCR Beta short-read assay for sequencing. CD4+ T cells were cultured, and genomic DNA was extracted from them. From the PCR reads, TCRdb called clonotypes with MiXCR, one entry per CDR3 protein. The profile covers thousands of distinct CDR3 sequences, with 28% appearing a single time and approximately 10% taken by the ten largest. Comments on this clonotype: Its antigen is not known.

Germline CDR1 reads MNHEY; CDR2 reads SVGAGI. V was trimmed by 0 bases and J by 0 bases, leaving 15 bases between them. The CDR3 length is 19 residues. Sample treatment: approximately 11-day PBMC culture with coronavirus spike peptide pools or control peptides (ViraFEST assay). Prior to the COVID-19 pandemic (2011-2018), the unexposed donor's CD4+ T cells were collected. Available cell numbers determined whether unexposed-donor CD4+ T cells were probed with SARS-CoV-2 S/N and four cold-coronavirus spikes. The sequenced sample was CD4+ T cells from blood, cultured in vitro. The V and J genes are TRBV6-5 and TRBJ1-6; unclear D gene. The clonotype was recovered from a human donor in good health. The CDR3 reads CASSYSAWTESSYNSPLHF. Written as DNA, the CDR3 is TGTGCCAGCAGTTACTCCGCTTGGACGGAGAGCTCCTATAATTCACCCCTCCACTTT.